The T cell receptor beta chain under discussion was sequenced for a study of OX40 agonist ivuxolimab in advanced cancers. In the study overall: Patients were under 90% male with ages roughly 20 to 85, mean about 65.

Profiled with immunoSEQ multiplex PCR; TCRdb holds only in-frame clones, not every one. The sample has about 77,000 clones, 81% seen once; the top ten hold 3.5% to 6%. Study-wide findings and caveats: At 0.1 to 3.0 mg/kg, clonal expansion of CD4+ and CD8+ blood T cells had occurred by week 6. Antigen targets of the expanded peripheral T cells went undetermined. Relative to CD4+ cells, CD8+ T cells on average had more expanded clones.

Note on this clone: Its antigen remains unknown.

The source of this sequence is an adult with an advanced solid tumor such as melanoma, head and neck, liver or kidney cancer. The sample here was CD4+ or CD8+ T cells sorted from blood, taken in a trial of the OX40 agonist ivuxolimab.

CDR3: CASKHNHDTGELFF. Here the CDR3 DNA reads TGTGCCAGCAAACATAATCATGACACCGGGGAGCTGTTTTTT. This sequence joins TRBV6-5 and TRBJ2-2; D gene unclear. The V gene's germline CDR1 is MNHEY and CDR2 SVGAGI. This CDR3 has 14 amino acids. V was pared by 7 bases and J by 3 bases, with 12 bases between.